What follows are 15 T cell receptor beta chains derived from one specimen sequenced in a study of blood T cell repertoires in COVID-19. The method was immunoSEQ multiplex PCR; TCRdb's version includes in-frame clones alone and lacks a portion of them. The data show roughly 100,000 clones, about 90% seen once. The sequencing sample was made of peripheral blood. The receptor set was obtained from a man aged 18 to 29 with acute or convalescent COVID-19.

The V call is TRBV29-1, the J call TRBJ1-5; 7 nucleotides line up with TRBD1. V trimming: 6 bases; J trimming: 8 bases; junction bases outside the gene matches: 7. The germline gives CDR1 SQVTM, CDR2 ANQGSEA. This CDR3 contains 12 residues. The CDR3 loop is CSVRETGEPQHF. DNA of the CDR3: TGCAGCGTCCGAGAAACAGGGGAGCCCCAGCATTTT.

The gene calls are TRBV10-3 and TRBJ1-1, with unresolved D. Per the germline V gene, CDR1 is ENHRY and CDR2 is SYGVKD. V was shortened by 6 bases and J by 7 bases, with 21 bases between the two germline ends. CDR3 length: 15 residues. CDR3 in DNA: TGTGCCATCAGCGAAGGCGGGTGGGCAGCTCGTGAAGCTTTCTTT. Amino acids: CAISEGGWAAREAFF.

This chain joins TRBV6-2 or TRBV6-3 and TRBJ1-5; 10 bases fit TRBD1. CDR1 and CDR2 (germline): MNHEY, SVGEGT. The ends lost 7 bases at V and 4 bases at J; junction bases unmatched: 7. The CDR3 covers 15 residues. The CDR3 nucleotides are TGTGCCAGCACCCCGACAGGGGGCTCGAATCAGCCCCAGCATTTT. Amino acid sequence: CASTPTGGSNQPQHF.

The chain couples TRBV18 to TRBJ2-5, with 8 bases lining up with TRBD1. CDR1 is KGHSH, CDR2 LQKENI, per germline. Trimming removed 4 bases from V and 3 bases from J; junction bases left unmatched: 4. The CDR3 is made up of 14 amino acids. The CDR3 region has the DNA TGTGCCAGCTCACACCCGACAGGGGAAGAGACCCAGTACTTC. Protein product: CASSHPTGEETQYF.

The CDR3 is CASSEYGGNNEKLFF. CDR3 in DNA: TGTGCCAGCAGTGAATATGGAGGCAATAATGAAAAACTGTTTTTT. J is TRBJ1-4 and V is TRBV2; D uncertain. The germline CDR1 and CDR2 sequences are SNHLY and FYNNEI. The CDR3 length is 15 residues. With 2 bases removed from V and 4 bases from J, the gap between germline ends came to 11 bases.

The chain carries TRBV5-1 and TRBJ2-2, with a tentative D call TRBD2 (6 bases). Trimming shortened V by 3 bases and J by 7 bases, and 13 bases separated the two germline ends. CDR3 size: 14 residues. Looked up from germline, CDR1 is SGHRS and CDR2 is YFSETQ. The CDR3 sequence: CASSSGTSNGELFF. The CDR3 DNA sequence: TGCGCCAGCAGCTCTGGGACTTCTAACGGGGAGCTGTTTTTT.

The CDR3 region has the DNA TGTGCCAGCAGTCGGGGACAGGGGTCCCTCATAGGAGACGAGCAGTACTTC. Translation gives CASSRGQGSLIGDEQYF. The gene calls are TRBV27 and TRBJ2-7, with TRBD1 identical over 10 bases. Trimming removed 5 bases from V and 5 bases from J; junction bases left unmatched: 15. There are 17 residues in the CDR3. Germline CDR1 is MNHEY and CDR2 is SMNVEV (reference sequence).

This clone was detected a few times. The chain joins TRBV6-4 to TRBJ1-1, with D unclear. This CDR3 has 14 amino acids. CDR1 and CDR2 (germline): MRHNA, SNTAGT. V gave up 4 bases and J gave up 6 bases, with 15 bases separating them. The CDR3 DNA reads TGTGCCAGCAGTGTCGAGGCGTCTTTTCCTGAAGCTTTCTTT. This sequence encodes CASSVEASFPEAFF.

The chain links TRBV30 to TRBJ1-2; D ambiguous. V was trimmed by 0 bases and J by 10 bases, leaving 9 bases between them. Germline CDR1 reads GTSNPN; CDR2 reads SVGIG (reference sequence). CDR3 size: 11 residues. The chain's CDR3 is CAWSVSGYYTF. CDR3 nucleotide sequence: TGTGCCTGGAGTGTTTCGGGGTACTACACCTTC.

This chain uses TRBV19 with TRBJ2-7, with TRBD2 as a possible D gene (6 bases). CDR1 is LNHDA and CDR2 is SQIVND in the germline V gene (reference sequence). The V end was cut by 5 bases, the J end by 5 bases, with 13 bases between. This CDR3 contains 13 residues. CDR3 sequence reads: CASSVLASDEQYF. The CDR3 nucleotides are TGTGCCAGTAGTGTACTGGCTAGCGACGAGCAGTACTTC.

This chain links TRBV6-1 with TRBJ2-7, with 9 bases lining up with TRBD1. This CDR3 has 17 amino acids. V lost 4 bases and J lost 4; bases outside the gene matches: 14. CDR1 MNHNS and CDR2 SASEGT come from the germline V gene. The CDR3 loop reads CASSGGSQGAVRYEQYF. CDR3 in DNA: TGTGCCAGCAGTGGGGGCTCACAGGGGGCCGTCCGGTACGAGCAGTACTTC.

The CDR3 sequence: CASRSGSNEQFF. CDR3 bases: TGTGCCAGCAGGTCGGGGAGTAATGAGCAGTTCTTC. V gene TRBV12-3 or TRBV12-4 combines with J gene TRBJ2-1; possibly TRBD2 for D (5 bases). The CDR3 extends over 12 amino acids. Between the trimmed V and J ends, which lost 6 bases and 7 bases, there was a span of 10 bases.

The chain employs TRBV7-6 and TRBJ1-1; D might be TRBD1 (5 bases). The V gene's germline CDR1 is SGHVS and CDR2 FNYEAQ. The CDR3 runs to 17 residues. Between the trimmed V and J ends, which lost 4 bases and 3 bases, there was a span of 21 bases. DNA for the CDR3: TGTGCCAGCAGCTCCCAAATGCGCGGGGGATTGGACACTGAAGCTTTCTTT. Translation gives CASSSQMRGGLDTEAFF.

V gene TRBV11-2 combines with J gene TRBJ1-1; D is unclear. This CDR3 spans 16 amino acids. Germline CDR1 reads SGHAT; CDR2 reads FQNNGV. V lost 5 bases and J lost 0, with 16 bases in between. CDR3 DNA: TGTGCCAGCAGCATCCGCGTCGGGGTCATGAACACTGAAGCTTTCTTT. Translation: CASSIRVGVMNTEAFF. The full variable domain, rest sourced from reference TRBV11-2 and TRBJ1-1, is EAGVAQSPRYKIIEKRQSVAFWCNPISGHATLYWYQQILGQGPKLLIQFQNNGVVDDSQLPKDRFSAERLKGVDSTLKIQPAKLEDSAVYLCASSIRVGVMNTEAFFGQGTRLTVV.

This sequence joins TRBV4-1 and TRBJ2-1; no clear D. CDR3 length equals 17 residues. Germline assignment: CDR1 MGHRA and CDR2 YSYEKL. V gave up 1 base and J gave up 1 base, with 14 bases separating them. The CDR3 coding sequence is TGCGCCAGCAGCCAAGGTCTGCTGGCGGCGTCCTACAATGAGCAGTTCTTC. Translation: CASSQGLLAASYNEQFF.